These 32 T cell receptor beta chains were all obtained from the same sample, sequenced in a study of T cells in Graves' hyperthyroidism and ophthalmopathy. TCR beta CDR3 sequences were amplified from RNA transcripts. A first-round RT-PCR of the TCR CDR3 used the HTBI primer set. TCRdb reanalysed the multiplex PCR reads using MiXCR and keeps one entry per CDR3 protein. The sample yields around 210,000 distinct CDR3 sequences, 17% seen once. Sequencing was done on a sample of blood. Source of these receptors: a woman aged 50 to 65 with Graves' hyperthyroidism.

This clonotype was picked up many times. The chain joins TRBV7-8 to TRBJ2-5; TRBD1 matches at 7 bases. Germline V CDR1 and CDR2: SGHVS, FQNEAQ. The V segment lost 4 bases and the J segment 5 bases; nucleotides outside the gene matches: 10. The CDR3 is made up of 15 amino acids. The CDR3 region is CASSSDRVARETQYF. The CDR3 coding sequence is TGTGCCAGCAGCTCCGACAGGGTGGCGCGGGAGACCCAGTACTTC.

This chain uses TRBV7-2 with TRBJ2-1; TRBD2 matches at 11 bases. Germline values: CDR1 SGHTA, CDR2 FQGNSA. V was clipped by 1 base and J by 2 bases; unmatched bases: 7. The CDR3 is 18 residues long. DNA of the CDR3: TGTGCCAGCAGCTTAGAGCCTAGCGGGAGGAGTCCCTACAATGAGCAGTTCTTC. It yields the protein CASSLEPSGRSPYNEQFF.

In this sample, this clonotype turned up a few times. This sequence may be a read error, since a much larger clone differs from it by one base. The chain is built from TRBV20-1 and TRBJ1-1; no firm D call. The CDR3 is 11 residues long. Looked up from germline, CDR1 is DFQATT and CDR2 is SNEGSKA (reference sequence). V lost 5 bases, J lost 10 bases, and 14 bases lay in between. CDR3 region: CSARTVGGAFF. CDR3 sequence (DNA): TGCAGTGCTCGGACTGTCGGTGGAGCTTTCTTT.

The rearrangement links TRBV19 to TRBJ2-5, with 9 nucleotides matching TRBD2. Unmatched junction bases numbered 7, after V lost 3 bases and J lost 2 bases. Looked up from germline, CDR1 is LNHDA and CDR2 is SQIVND (reference sequence). CDR3 length: 16 amino acids. The CDR3 nucleotides read TGTGCCAGTAGTATTGGGCTAGCGGGGAAACAAGAGACCCAGTACTTC. The encoded protein is CASSIGLAGKQETQYF.

This clonotype appeared many times. The chain carries TRBV12-3 or TRBV12-4 and TRBJ2-1; TRBD2 aligns across 14 bases. V trimming: 6 bases; J trimming: 6 bases; junction bases outside the gene matches: 4. This CDR3 is 15 amino acids long. In DNA form, the CDR3 reads TGTGCCAGCAGCCAGACTAGCGGGAGGGTCAATGAGCAGTTCTTC. Translated: CASSQTSGRVNEQFF.

This clonotype occurred many times. The rearrangement joins TRBV27 to TRBJ1-6, with TRBD1 matching 8 bases. The junction had 9 bases not matched to a gene; V was cut back by 7 bases and J by 4 bases. The germline V gene encodes CDR1 MNHEY and CDR2 SMNVEV (reference sequence). This CDR3 contains 16 residues. CDR3 protein: CASTSLRTGYNSPLHF. CDR3 sequence (DNA): TGTGCCAGCACTTCCTTGAGGACAGGGTATAATTCACCCCTCCACTTT.

The chain carries TRBV19 and TRBJ2-7, with TRBD1 matching over 9 bases. V trimming: 5 bases; J trimming: 4 bases; junction bases outside the gene matches: 9. Per the germline V gene, CDR1 is LNHDA and CDR2 is SQIVND (reference sequence). CDR3 size: 15 residues. The CDR3, as DNA: TGTGCCAGTAGTCGCCAAAGACAGGGGGAGTACGAGCAGTACTTC. Protein sequence: CASSRQRQGEYEQYF.

The chain links TRBV11-3 to TRBJ2-2, with TRBD2 matching 7 bases. Per germline, CDR1 SGHNT and CDR2 YENEEA. This CDR3 is built from 18 residues. J gave up 0 bases and V 6 bases, and 13 bases lay outside the gene matches. The CDR3 reads CASRTPPWGGANTGELFF. The CDR3 DNA reads TGTGCCAGCAGAACCCCCCCGTGGGGGGGGGCGAACACCGGGGAGCTGTTTTTT.

This clonotype is a singleton in its sample. This chain connects TRBV15 to TRBJ2-1, with D perhaps given as TRBD1 or TRBD2 (5 bases each). The CDR3 has 17 amino acids. Germline-derived CDR1 and CDR2 are LNHNV and YYDKDF (reference sequence). Trimming took off 3 bases at V and 9 bases at J, with 24 bases between the two ends. The CDR3 nucleotides are TGTGCCACCAGCAGCCGTGGAAGAGGGAGTCACCAGGGTGAGCAGTTCTTC. Protein sequence: CATSSRGRGSHQGEQFF.

This clonotype was seen at least ten times. The genes are TRBV5-1 and TRBJ2-3; TRBD2 agrees at 11 bases. Trimming took 1 base from V and 7 from J; bases not matched to a gene: 8. Germline loops: CDR1 SGHRS, CDR2 YFSETQ. The CDR3 sequence is 16 residues long. CDR3 DNA: TGCGCCAGCAGCTTGTGGTCTAGCGGGAGGAGGAATACGCAGTATTTT. It yields the protein CASSLWSSGRRNTQYF.

The V and J genes are TRBV20-1 and TRBJ2-1; D might be TRBD2 (6 bases). The CDR3 spans 18 residues. Trimming cost V 3 bases and J 4 bases, with 25 bases left between them. Germline-derived CDR1 and CDR2 are DFQATT and SNEGSKA (reference sequence). The chain's CDR3 is CSASRQLRRGQKYNEQFF. The CDR3 DNA sequence: TGCAGTGCTAGTCGGCAGCTTCGGCGGGGTCAGAAATACAATGAGCAGTTCTTC.

In this sample, this clonotype turned up many times. This CDR3 reads CAWSRIQGGEKLFF. The CDR3 region has the DNA TGTGCCTGGAGCCGTATACAGGGCGGTGAAAAACTGTTTTTT. This chain connects TRBV30 to TRBJ1-4, with D possibly TRBD1 on 6 matching bases. Per germline, CDR1 GTSNPN and CDR2 SVGIG (reference sequence). The V end lost 3 bases, the J end lost 7 bases, and 15 bases lay between the germline ends. CDR3 size: 14 residues.

This clonotype was found many times. The chain carries TRBV12-3 or TRBV12-4 and TRBJ2-3, with 7 nucleotides matching TRBD1. V dropped 2 bases and J dropped 4; count of bases not matched to a gene: 0. The CDR3 sequence is 13 residues long. The CDR3 bases are TGTGCCAGCAGTTTACAGGGGGCAGATACGCAGTATTTT. As protein: CASSLQGADTQYF.

This clonotype was seen a handful of times. The chain is built from TRBV6-4 and TRBJ1-1, with 10 bases identical to TRBD1. Trimming at V came to 7 bases and at J to 4 bases, leaving 6 bases not matched to a gene. The CDR3 length is 14 residues. Germline-derived CDR1 and CDR2 are MRHNA and SNTAGT. This CDR3 reads CASKGTGVITEAFF. Here the CDR3 DNA reads TGTGCCAGCAAAGGGACAGGGGTAATCACTGAAGCTTTCTTT.

Regarding this clonotype: A clone one base away is much larger, so this may be a read error. This chain links TRBV6-1 with TRBJ2-5; 8 nucleotides agree with TRBD2. This CDR3 comprises 16 residues. V lost 2 bases, J lost 13 bases, and 18 bases stayed unmatched. The germline gives CDR1 MNHNS, CDR2 SASEGT. This CDR3 is CASSEQSTGGVRARYF. DNA for the CDR3: TGTGCCAGCAGTGAACAATCCACGGGGGGGGTAAGGGCCCGGTACTTC.

This clonotype was counted at least ten times. The chain employs TRBV5-6 and TRBJ1-2; 7 bases match TRBD1. Trimming at V came to 1 base and at J to 6 bases, leaving 3 bases not matched to a gene. The CDR3 consists of 13 residues. Germline V gives CDR1 SGHDT, CDR2 YYEEEE. The CDR3 spells CASSLRQGHGYTF. The DNA of the CDR3 is TGTGCCAGCAGCTTGAGACAGGGTCATGGCTACACCTTC.

This clonotype was found a few times. The chain has TRBV18 and TRBJ1-6; D not resolved. Trimming removed 0 bases from V and 9 bases from J, with 9 bases in between. This CDR3 has 14 residues. CDR1 is KGHSH and CDR2 is LQKENI in the germline V gene. The CDR3 nucleotides read TGTGCCAGCTCACCACCCGTTACTAGTTCACCCCTCCACTTT. Protein: CASSPPVTSSPLHF.

There are a few counts of this clonotype. CDR3 nucleotides: TGTGCCAGCAGCCAAGAGCAACGGTATGGCTACACCTTC. Translation gives CASSQEQRYGYTF. This chain uses TRBV3-1 with TRBJ1-2, with D uncertain. The V gene's germline CDR1 is LGHDT and CDR2 YNNKEL (reference sequence). V was shortened by 0 bases and J by 5 bases, with 7 bases between the two germline ends. The CDR3 runs to 13 residues. The whole variable domain, remainder taken from reference TRBV3-1 and TRBJ1-2, is DTAVSQTPKYLVTQMGNDKSIKCEQNLGHDTMYWYKQDSKKFLKIMFSYNNKELIINETVPNRFSPKSPDKAHLNLHINSLELGDSAVYFCASSQEQRYGYTFGSGTRLTVV.

The V call is TRBV27, the J call TRBJ2-1; 10 bases align to TRBD2. The CDR3 totals 15 residues. Looked up from germline, CDR1 is MNHEY and CDR2 is SMNVEV (reference sequence). J was trimmed by 4 bases and V by 0 bases; bases with no gene match: 0. DNA for the CDR3: TGTGCCAGCAGTTTATCACTAGCGGGATACAATGAGCAGTTCTTC. It yields the protein CASSLSLAGYNEQFF.

To note about this clonotype: This may arise from a read error, as a much more abundant clone is one base away. The gene calls are TRBV15 and TRBJ1-1; no reliable D call. Germline CDR1 LNHNV, CDR2 YYDKDF (reference sequence). The CDR3 is 17 residues long. CDR3 sequence (DNA): TGTACCACCAGCAGAGATGGAATGGCGGTGACCAGCGATGAAGCTTTCTTT. This gives the protein CTTSRDGMAVTSDEAFF.

This chain uses TRBV5-4 with TRBJ2-5, with 7 bases fitting TRBD2. The CDR3 contains 16 residues. J lost 2 bases, V lost 3 bases, and 10 bases had no gene match. Germline V CDR1 and CDR2: SGHNT, YYREEE (reference sequence). The CDR3 nucleotides read TGTGCCAGCAGCTCCACCCGGGGACTATTACAAGAGACCCAGTACTTC. It encodes CASSSTRGLLQETQYF.

This clonotype was recorded many times. V is TRBV10-1 and J is TRBJ2-3; perhaps TRBD2 as D (6 bases). This CDR3 region has 15 residues. V lost 2 bases and J lost 3, with 12 bases in between. From germline, CDR1 is WNHNN and CDR2 SYGVQD (reference sequence). This CDR3 reads CASSEAGSETDTQYF. CDR3 DNA: TGCGCCAGCAGTGAGGCGGGGTCTGAGACAGATACGCAGTATTTT.

This clonotype appeared many times. This chain links TRBV7-9 with TRBJ2-7; D is unresolved. This CDR3 has 14 residues. The germline CDR1 and CDR2 sequences are SEHNR and FQNEAQ (reference sequence). V lost 6 bases and J lost 5, with 17 bases in between. The DNA of the CDR3 is TGTGCCAGCAGTTCGTCGGAAACCTTCCACGAGCAGTACTTC. Its protein product is CASSSSETFHEQYF.

The V call is TRBV4-3, the J call TRBJ2-3, with D hard to call. CDR1 LGHNA and CDR2 YSLEER come from the germline V gene. The V and J ends lost 1 base and 3 bases respectively, with 8 bases between them. This CDR3 has 14 residues. CDR3 region: CASSQVLATDTQYF. Written as DNA, the CDR3 is TGCGCCAGCAGCCAAGTTCTGGCAACAGATACGCAGTATTTT.

Ten or more counts support this clonotype. In DNA, the CDR3 is TGTGCCACCCGTAAAGCGGGAAGGCCTGAGCAGTTCTTC. As protein: CATRKAGRPEQFF. The chain has TRBV24-1 and TRBJ2-1; 7 nucleotides align to TRBD2. J gave up 9 bases and V 9 bases, and 10 bases lay outside the gene matches. Looked up from germline, CDR1 is KGHDR and CDR2 is SFDVKD. There are 13 residues in the CDR3.

The rearrangement links TRBV2 to TRBJ2-1; no clear D. V lost 1 base, J lost 6 bases, and 10 bases lay in between. CDR3 length: 14 amino acids. The germline V gene encodes CDR1 SNHLY and CDR2 FYNNEI. CDR3 residues: CASSEGTPGNEQFF. In nucleotides, the CDR3 is TGTGCCAGCAGTGAAGGGACCCCGGGCAATGAGCAGTTCTTC. The variable domain in full, completed from reference TRBV2 and TRBJ2-1, reads EPEVTQTPSHQVTQMGQEVILRCVPISNHLYFYWYRQILGQKVEFLVSFYNNEISEKSEIFDDQFSVERPDGSNFTLKIRSTKLEDSAMYFCASSEGTPGNEQFFGPGTRLTVL.

This clonotype was counted many times. The CDR3 DNA reads as TGCGCCAGCACTGCCGAGACCACCGAGACTGAAGCTTTCTTT. It codes for CASTAETTETEAFF. The chain links TRBV4-1 to TRBJ1-1; D gene unclear. Trimming removed 7 bases from V and 5 bases from J, with 17 bases in between. This CDR3 has 14 amino acids. Germline values: CDR1 MGHRA, CDR2 YSYEKL.

In this sample, this clonotype turned up once. At one of its ends the junction is not consistent with the germline gene, which may arise from a read error. The chain employs TRBV4-2 and TRBJ2-5; D gene ambiguous. Germline lookup yields CDR1 LGHNA and CDR2 YNFKEQ. The length of the CDR3 is 15 residues. The CDR3 region is CAGSQDVAGRETQYF. CDR3 nucleotides: TGTGCCGGCAGCCAAGATGTAGCAGGCCGAGAGACCCAGTACTTC.

This clonotype appeared many times. This chain connects TRBV6-1 to TRBJ2-1; maybe TRBD1 (6 bases). The germline CDR1 and CDR2 sequences are MNHNS and SASEGT. The V gene lost 3 bases and the J gene lost 12 bases, with 9 bases spanning the gap. The CDR3 extends over 11 amino acids. The CDR3 sequence is CASSEGAWQFF. The CDR3 nucleotides read TGTGCCAGCAGTGAGGGGGCTTGGCAGTTCTTC.

This clonotype came up many times. This chain uses TRBV7-9 with TRBJ2-1; 10 bases line up with TRBD1. CDR3 length: 14 residues. Germline V CDR1 and CDR2: SEHNR, FQNEAQ (reference sequence). Trimming took 7 bases from V and 4 from J; bases not matched to a gene: 4. The CDR3 DNA is TGTGCCAGCAATCGGGACAGGGGTTACAATGAGCAGTTCTTC. Residues: CASNRDRGYNEQFF. The variable domain in full, with the rest retrieved from reference TRBV7-9 and TRBJ2-1, is DTGVSQNPRHKITKRGQNVTFRCDPISEHNRLYWYRQTLGQGPEFLTYFQNEAQLEKSRLLSDRFSAERPKGSFSTLEIQRTEQGDSAMYLCASNRDRGYNEQFFGPGTRLTVL.

This clonotype showed up just a few times. DNA of the CDR3: TGTGCCAGCAGCTTTGACAGTGGACAATATGGTGGCTACACCTTC. Translated, it gives CASSFDSGQYGGYTF. The chain is built from TRBV5-4 and TRBJ1-2, with D possibly matching TRBD1 (5 bases). Germline CDR1 reads SGHNT; CDR2 reads YYREEE (reference sequence). The V and J ends lost 2 bases and 7 bases respectively, with 18 bases between them. The CDR3 consists of 15 residues.

This clonotype occurred many times. The chain couples TRBV13 to TRBJ2-7, with 7 bases fitting TRBD1. CDR3 length: 15 amino acids. V was pared by 4 bases and J by 3 bases, with 9 bases of the junction left unmatched. Germline V gives CDR1 PRHDT, CDR2 FYEKMQ (reference sequence). Written as DNA, the CDR3 is TGTGCCAGCAGCTCGCCCGGACAGGCTGTCTACGAGCAGTACTTC. Translating it yields CASSSPGQAVYEQYF. Filled out from reference TRBV13 and TRBJ2-7, the complete variable domain reads AAGVIQSPRHLIKEKRETATLKCYPIPRHDTVYWYQQGPGQDPQFLISFYEKMQSDKGSIPDRFSAQQFSDYHSELNMSSLELGDSALYFCASSSPGQAVYEQYFGPGTRLTVT.